One and the same sample provided the 16 T cell receptor beta chains below, sequenced in a study of early T cells in non-severe SARS-CoV-2 infection. TCRdb itself ran the 5' RACE reads through MiXCR, one entry per CDR3 protein. Here the sample spans 100,000 to 120,000 distinct CDR3 sequences, about 12% being singletons. The sequencing here drew on whole blood, taken at baseline. The source is an adult who was a healthcare worker with PCR-confirmed SARS-CoV-2 infection or an uninfected control (not recorded which).

This clonotype was seen a handful of times. The chain joins TRBV28 to TRBJ2-7; D is ambiguous. Germline V lookup: CDR1 MDHEN, CDR2 SYDVKM. The CDR3 consists of 12 residues. The germline V and J ends were trimmed by 5 bases and 7 bases, with 12 bases remaining between them. The CDR3 spells CASSPPLLEQYF. As DNA, the CDR3 is TGTGCCAGCAGTCCGCCCCTCTTAGAGCAGTACTTC.

The V call is TRBV6-1, the J call TRBJ1-1, with TRBD1 identical over 10 bases. V gave up 2 bases and J gave up 6 bases; unmatched junction bases: 6. Per germline, CDR1 MNHNS and CDR2 SASEGT. The CDR3 is made up of 15 amino acids. The CDR3 sequence is CASSELTGGTPEAFF. The CDR3 coding sequence is TGTGCCAGCAGTGAATTGACAGGGGGCACACCTGAAGCTTTCTTT.

This clonotype was picked up a small number of times. The chain uses TRBV27 and TRBJ2-2; D unclear. Trimming took 2 bases from V and 4 from J, leaving 8 bases between them. Per the germline V gene, CDR1 is MNHEY and CDR2 is SMNVEV (reference sequence). The CDR3 is 14 amino acids. CDR3 loop: CASSLEEFTGELFF. The CDR3 coding sequence is TGTGCCAGCAGTTTAGAGGAGTTCACCGGGGAGCTGTTTTTT.

V usage is TRBV29-1 and J usage is TRBJ1-4; D is undetermined. This CDR3 region has 13 residues. The germline CDR1 and CDR2 sequences are SQVTM and ANQGSEA. V lost 3 bases and J 3 bases, leaving 8 bases between the germline ends. The CDR3 here is CSVEARPNEKLFF. The CDR3 DNA follows: TGCAGCGTTGAGGCCCGACCTAATGAAAAACTGTTTTTT.

Only a few counts were recorded for this clonotype. The chain joins TRBV6-5 to TRBJ2-3, with a weak D call TRBD1 (6 bases). This CDR3 region has 16 residues. Germline V gene sequence: CDR1 MNHEY, CDR2 SVGAGI. Trimming took off 6 bases at V and 2 bases at J, with 18 bases between the two ends. The chain's CDR3 is CASSEGQSLVTDTQYF. CDR3 in DNA: TGTGCCAGCAGCGAAGGACAGAGCTTAGTCACAGATACGCAGTATTTT.

The J gene is TRBJ2-7, the V gene TRBV4-1, with 7 bases identical to TRBD2. CDR3 length equals 14 residues. In germline, CDR1 is MGHRA, CDR2 YSYEKL. V was pared by 3 bases and J by 7 bases, with 9 bases of the junction left unmatched. CDR3 in amino acids: CASSHPRGDWEQYF. Here the CDR3 DNA reads TGCGCCAGCAGCCACCCACGGGGGGACTGGGAGCAGTACTTC.

This clonotype was detected only a few times. The chain joins TRBV7-2 to TRBJ1-2, with 10 positions matching TRBD1. The germline gives CDR1 SGHTA, CDR2 FQGNSA. J was trimmed by 2 bases and V by 5 bases; bases with no gene match: 5. This CDR3 spans 15 amino acids. CDR3 protein: CASSPTGQGNYGYTF. The CDR3 coding sequence is TGTGCCAGCAGCCCTACGGGACAGGGGAACTATGGCTACACCTTC.

The chain carries TRBV10-2 and TRBJ1-6, with D unclear. The CDR3 is 15 amino acids. The ends were cut back, 2 bases at V and 9 bases at J, with 14 bases in the middle. The V gene's germline CDR1 is WSHSY and CDR2 SAAADI. The CDR3 nucleotides are TGCGCCAGCAGTGAGGCGCGTGGAGGGATTTCACCCCTCCACTTT. It encodes CASSEARGGISPLHF.

In this sample, this clonotype turned up a few times. This chain connects TRBV29-1 to TRBJ2-7; D not resolved. The CDR3 is 11 residues long. The germline gives CDR1 SQVTM, CDR2 ANQGSEA. The V end lost 6 bases, the J end lost 3 bases, and 9 bases lay between the germline ends. As DNA, the CDR3 is TGCAGCGTAAGGATAGACTACGAGCAGTACTTC. This sequence encodes CSVRIDYEQYF.

A remark on this clonotype: Being one base from a much bigger clone, this may be a read error. The chain combines TRBV7-9 with TRBJ2-3, with D possibly TRBD2 on 6 matching bases. Germline CDR1 SEHNR, CDR2 FQNEAQ (reference sequence). The CDR3 totals 17 residues. In DNA, the CDR3 is TGTACCAGCAGCCCAGGAGCGGCGGGGCCTAGCACAGATACGCAGTATTTT. Amino acid sequence: CTSSPGAAGPSTDTQYF.

This clonotype was found a few times. This chain connects TRBV19 to TRBJ1-5; TRBD1 matches at 7 bases. Germline loops: CDR1 LNHDA, CDR2 SQIVND (reference sequence). This CDR3 has 16 amino acids. Trimming cost V 10 bases and J 3 bases; bases outside gene matches: 15. CDR3 coding DNA: TGTGCCACCCAAAGGGACAGCTCGTTTGTCAATCAGCCCCAGCATTTT. Translation gives CATQRDSSFVNQPQHF.

The chain uses TRBV6-5 and TRBJ1-1; D may be TRBD1 (6 bases). Germline CDR1 and CDR2: MNHEY and SVGAGI. This CDR3 is 14 amino acids long. Deletions cut 5 bases from V and 0 bases from J, with 10 bases between. The CDR3 loop is CASSGYRVNTEAFF. DNA for the CDR3: TGTGCCAGCAGTGGATACAGGGTGAACACTGAAGCTTTCTTT.

This chain joins TRBV21-1 and TRBJ2-4; TRBD2 is the table's D call, not checked against the DNA. TRBV21-1 is shown as a pseudogene. The CDR3 spans 17 residues. CDR3 in DNA: TGTGCCAGCAGCCGGACTGTGTCGGCCCAGGATGATGGCGTTCAGTACTTC. This codes for CASSRTVSAQDDGVQYF.

This clonotype came up a few times. The chain combines TRBV28 with TRBJ2-1, with 11 bases that match TRBD2. J gave up 5 bases and V 7 bases, and 4 bases lay outside the gene matches. Germline CDR1 MDHEN, CDR2 SYDVKM. CDR3 length equals 14 residues. CDR3 DNA: TGTGCCAGCAAGCCTAGCGGGAGGAACAATGAGCAGTTCTTC. Amino acid sequence: CASKPSGRNNEQFF.

This clonotype turned up a few times. The J gene is TRBJ1-2, the V gene TRBV5-5, with unresolved D. Germline-derived CDR1 and CDR2 are SGHKS and YYEKEE (reference sequence). Trimming took off 2 bases at V and 6 bases at J, with 11 bases between the two ends. This CDR3 has 13 residues. CDR3 sequence reads: CASSFGPRNGYTF. The CDR3 DNA reads as TGTGCCAGCAGCTTCGGCCCTAGGAATGGCTACACCTTC.

The chain uses TRBV28 and TRBJ2-1; 8 nucleotides align to TRBD2. This CDR3 has 17 residues. V was pared by 3 bases and J by 2 bases, with 9 bases of the junction left unmatched. Germline V lookup: CDR1 MDHEN, CDR2 SYDVKM. In nucleotides, the CDR3 is TGTGCCAGCAGTTTTAGACTAGCGTGCCGAACCTACAATGAGCAGTTCTTC. It yields the protein CASSFRLACRTYNEQFF. The full variable domain, with the rest looked up from reference TRBV28 and TRBJ2-1, is DVKVTQSSRYLVKRTGEKVFLECVQDMDHENMFWYRQDPGLGLRLIYFSYDVKMKEKGDIPEGYSVSREKKERFSLILESASTNQTSMYLCASSFRLACRTYNEQFFGPGTRLTVL.